The TCR beta chain described here comes from a study of identical twins. Broader study findings: Fewer insertions marked abundant cord blood beta clonotypes; young adult naive trended weakly, memory not at all.

Note on this clonotype: Its antigen is as yet unknown.

The CDR3 length is 14 residues. Germline-derived CDR1 and CDR2 are SNHLY and FYNNEI. The trim removed 6 bases at V and 13 bases at J, leaving 12 bases unmatched. One entry per CDR3 protein, called by TCRdb with MiXCR from the 5' RACE reads. Here the sample spans roughly 1,500,000 distinct CDR3 sequences, around 33% being singletons. The specimen sequenced was cord blood. The TCR was taken from a newborn girl in good health. This chain uses TRBV2 with TRBJ2-4; TRBD2 matches at 10 bases. In nucleotides, the CDR3 is TGTGCCAGCAGAATACTAGCGGGGCTAAATGAGCAGTACTTC. Translated: CASRILAGLNEQYF.